This T cell receptor beta chain was identified in a study of T cell responses to AZD1222 COVID-19 vaccine. Study-level points and caveats: After two AZD1222 doses, spike-specific TCR breadth and depth rose versus day 0. Most donors were white British, females outnumbered males, and clonal diversity was possibly underestimated. At 160-218 and 743-854, vaccine-associated CD4 TCRs were dominant, and they spanned spike. The study identified only a handful of AZD1222 recipients as seropositive at baseline.

The V and J ends lost 2 bases and 2 bases respectively, with 9 bases between them. From germline, CDR1 is MGHRA and CDR2 YSYEKL. The CDR3 has 15 amino acids. Data came from immunoSEQ multiplex PCR; TCRdb stores just in-frame clones and leaves some out. Here the sample spans approximately 150,000 clones, 94% being singletons. As regards this clone: Its antigen is as yet unknown.

The TCR was taken from an adult who received the AZD1222 COVID-19 vaccine. The gene calls are TRBV4-1 and TRBJ2-2, with D perhaps assigned TRBD1 or TRBD2 (5 bases each). Sequencing was performed on peripheral blood, taken 28 days after the second AZD1222 dose. The CDR3 protein is CASSQRDPNTGELFF. The CDR3 region has the DNA TGCGCCAGCAGCCAACGGGACCCTAACACCGGGGAGCTGTTTTTT.